Each of the 23 T cell receptor beta chains below was sequenced from the same sample in a study of T cell responses to AZD1222 COVID-19 vaccine. Produced via immunoSEQ multiplex PCR; TCRdb's table is partial and in-frame only. This table holds some 200,000 clones, approximately 93% found once. This material consisted of peripheral blood, taken 28 days after the second AZD1222 dose. The receptors shown here come from an adult who received the AZD1222 COVID-19 vaccine.

The chain combines TRBV9 with TRBJ1-2; D gene unclear. Trimming left V 2 bases short and J 6 bases short, with 8 bases between. Germline V gene data show CDR1 as SGDLS and CDR2 as YYNGEE. This CDR3 region has 12 residues. This chain's CDR3 is CASSVWGDGYTF. For the CDR3, the DNA is TGTGCCAGCAGCGTTTGGGGAGATGGCTACACCTTC.

This chain uses TRBV2 with TRBJ2-4, with D tentatively TRBD2 (6 bases). The CDR3 is 15 residues long. The V gene's germline CDR1 is SNHLY and CDR2 FYNNEI. V dropped 5 bases and J dropped 2 bases, with 13 bases sitting between them. CDR3 sequence (DNA): TGTGCCAGCAGTCCCGTGGCGGGAACCAAAAACATTCAGTACTTC. It codes for CASSPVAGTKNIQYF.

The chain combines TRBV9 with TRBJ2-1; 9 bases fit TRBD2. The V gene's germline CDR1 is SGDLS and CDR2 YYNGEE. With V trimmed by 3 bases and J by 10 bases, 11 bases remained unmatched. This CDR3 comprises 15 residues. The CDR3 region is CASSGGTSNHREQFF. The DNA for the CDR3 is TGTGCCAGCAGCGGAGGGACTAGCAACCACCGGGAGCAGTTCTTC. The full variable domain, completed using reference TRBV9 and TRBJ2-1, is DSGVTQTPKHLITATGQRVTLRCSPRSGDLSVYWYQQSLDQGLQFLIQYYNGEERAKGNILERFSAQQFPDLHSELNLSSLELGDSALYFCASSGGTSNHREQFFGPGTRLTVL.

The rearrangement uses TRBV6-5 and TRBJ1-1; D is unclear. CDR1 and CDR2 from the germline V gene are MNHEY and SVGAGI. The CDR3 is made up of 14 amino acids. Trimming cost V 5 bases and J 3 bases, with 13 bases left between them. CDR3 nucleotides: TGTGCCAGCAGTCAACCGACAACTTACACTGAAGCTTTCTTT. Its translation: CASSQPTTYTEAFF.

The CDR3 DNA sequence: TGCGCCAGCAGCCGCGACAGGGAAGGAGAGACCCAGTACTTC. This codes for CASSRDREGETQYF. This chain joins TRBV10-1 and TRBJ2-5, with 7 positions matching TRBD1. The length of the CDR3 is 14 residues. Germline CDR1 and CDR2: WNHNN and SYGVQD (reference sequence). Trimming cost V 6 bases and J 4 bases; bases outside gene matches: 8.

This clone was observed a single time. The chain employs TRBV6-5 and TRBJ1-4; D gene unclear. Germline CDR1 and CDR2: MNHEY and SVGAGI. The CDR3 totals 13 residues. Deletions cut 11 bases from V and 8 bases from J, with 18 bases between. Here the CDR3 reads CAGATSSSEKLFF. The DNA of the CDR3 is TGTGCCGGTGCGACATCCTCGAGCGAAAAACTGTTTTTT.

The rearrangement uses TRBV18 and TRBJ1-5; 8 bases are a match to TRBD1. This CDR3 contains 14 residues. Germline V CDR1 and CDR2: KGHSH, LQKENI. Losses at the gene ends were 8 bases for V and 2 bases for J; bases not matched to a gene: 5. DNA of the CDR3: TGTGCCAGCCCGGACAGGGCAGGCAATCAGCCCCAGCATTTT. Translation: CASPDRAGNQPQHF.

The gene calls are TRBV6-1 and TRBJ1-2; the D is unclear. This CDR3 region has 15 residues. The V gene's germline CDR1 is MNHNS and CDR2 SASEGT. Trimming stripped 0 bases from V and 1 base from J, with 9 bases between. The CDR3 loop is CASSEAKNFNYGYTF. The CDR3 DNA follows: TGTGCCAGCAGTGAAGCGAAGAATTTTAACTATGGCTACACCTTC.

The V gene is TRBV18, the J gene TRBJ2-7; D remains ambiguous. The CDR3 extends over 15 amino acids. V gave up 7 bases and J gave up 0 bases, with 16 bases separating them. CDR1 and CDR2 (germline): KGHSH, LQKENI. The CDR3 DNA sequence: TGTGCCAGCTTCCCGGACGTACGTCGCTCCTACGAGCAGTACTTC. Translation gives CASFPDVRRSYEQYF.

This clone was recorded once. One end of the junction fails to match germline, which may point to a read error. The rearrangement joins TRBV9 to TRBJ1-1; D possibly corresponds to TRBD1 (5 bases). Germline CDR1 and CDR2: SGDLS and YYNGEE. This CDR3 is built from 13 residues. The DNA for the CDR3 is TGTGCCAGCAGCGTAGACAGGAACACTGAAACTTTCTTT. Encoded protein: CASSVDRNTETFF. Together with reference TRBV9 and TRBJ1-1, the CDR3 gives the full variable domain: DSGVTQTPKHLITATGQRVTLRCSPRSGDLSVYWYQQSLDQGLQFLIQYYNGEERAKGNILERFSAQQFPDLHSELNLSSLELGDSALYFCASSVDRNTETFFGQGTRLTVV.

The V call is TRBV18, the J call TRBJ2-6; 8 nucleotides line up with TRBD1. Germline V gene lookup returns CDR1 KGHSH and CDR2 LQKENI. The CDR3 sequence is 15 residues long. V trimming: 3 bases; J trimming: 3 bases; junction bases outside the gene matches: 1. CDR3 protein: CASSPDRGGANVLTF. In DNA, the CDR3 is TGTGCCAGCTCACCCGACAGGGGTGGGGCCAACGTCCTGACTTTC.

This rearrangement joins TRBV6-5 to TRBJ1-2; 9 bases agree with TRBD1. CDR3 length equals 14 residues. Unmatched junction bases numbered 8, after V lost 6 bases and J lost 6 bases. The germline CDR1 and CDR2 sequences are MNHEY and SVGAGI. The CDR3 region has the DNA TGTGCCAGCAGAAATCCCGGGACAGGGAATGGCTACACCTTC. The encoded protein is CASRNPGTGNGYTF.

The chain couples TRBV5-1 to TRBJ2-5, with D unclear. V was cut by 2 bases and J by 3 bases, with 11 bases left in between. The CDR3 contains 14 residues. CDR1 and CDR2 from the germline V gene are SGHRS and YFSETQ. CDR3 protein: CASSLWAREETQYF. CDR3 coding DNA: TGCGCCAGCAGCTTATGGGCTAGGGAAGAGACCCAGTACTTC.

V is TRBV28 and J is TRBJ1-2; D unclear. The CDR3 contains 13 residues. The germline V and J ends were trimmed by 1 base and 4 bases, with 7 bases remaining between them. Germline CDR1 and CDR2: MDHEN and SYDVKM. The CDR3 protein is CASSLLGSYGYTF. The CDR3 nucleotides read TGTGCCAGCAGTTTATTAGGGTCCTATGGCTACACCTTC.

The V call is TRBV7-8, the J call TRBJ1-2; 10 bases are shared with TRBD1. CDR1 SGHVS and CDR2 FQNEAQ come from the germline V gene. The CDR3 has 14 amino acids. With 5 bases clipped from V and 6 bases from J, the junction kept 6 bases outside the gene matches. The CDR3 loop is CASSPGTGVNGYTF. The CDR3 nucleotides read TGTGCCAGCAGCCCGGGGACAGGGGTAAATGGCTACACCTTC.

The chain is built from TRBV27 and TRBJ1-5; possible D gene TRBD1, 5 bases. Trimming pared 3 bases from V and 0 bases from J, leaving 9 bases between. Germline values: CDR1 MNHEY, CDR2 SMNVEV (reference sequence). This CDR3 is built from 15 residues. This chain's CDR3 is CASSFARVSNQPQHF. In DNA form, the CDR3 reads TGTGCCAGCAGTTTCGCCAGGGTTAGCAATCAGCCCCAGCATTTT.

The V and J genes are TRBV5-4 and TRBJ2-7; tentatively, D is TRBD2 (5 bases). In germline, CDR1 is SGHNT, CDR2 YYREEE (reference sequence). The CDR3 spans 13 residues. Trimming took 4 bases from V and 0 from J, leaving 8 bases between them. Here the CDR3 DNA reads TGTGCCAGCAGCCGGAGCGGCTCCTACGAGCAGTACTTC. Translating it yields CASSRSGSYEQYF.

The rearrangement joins TRBV24-1 to TRBJ1-5; 7 nucleotides line up with TRBD1. Germline V gene lookup returns CDR1 KGHDR and CDR2 SFDVKD. The CDR3 length is 15 residues. The V and J ends lost 2 bases and 5 bases, in that order; junction bases with no gene match: 5. The DNA of the CDR3 is TGTGCCACCAGTGATTCATCAGGGGGGGATCAGCCCCAGCATTTT. This gives the protein CATSDSSGGDQPQHF.

V usage is TRBV29-1 and J usage is TRBJ1-5; tentative D call: TRBD1 (5 bases). The CDR3 has 16 amino acids. V shed 7 bases and J shed 1 base, with 20 bases lying between them. Germline V gene sequence: CDR1 SQVTM, CDR2 ANQGSEA. The CDR3 nucleotides read TGCAGCGCGTCCCGCAGGGTTGGTCCAAGCAATCAGCCCCAGCATTTT. This translates into CSASRRVGPSNQPQHF.

The V call is TRBV30, the J call TRBJ1-1, with D possibly TRBD1 on 5 matching bases. The CDR3 consists of 12 residues. V lost 2 bases and J 8 bases, leaving 12 bases between the germline ends. Germline V CDR1 and CDR2: GTSNPN, SVGIG (reference sequence). CDR3 in amino acids: CAWSRQRGEAFF. The CDR3 nucleotides read TGTGCCTGGAGTCGACAGCGAGGAGAAGCTTTCTTT.

This clone was seen many times. The chain is built from TRBV6-6 and TRBJ1-2; tentative D call: TRBD1 (5 bases). The germline CDR1 and CDR2 sequences are MNHNY and SVGAGI (reference sequence). Trimming took off 5 bases at V and 0 bases at J, with 22 bases between the two ends. The length of the CDR3 is 18 residues. The CDR3: CASSPLPRMTASNYGYTF. The DNA of the CDR3 is TGTGCCAGCAGTCCCCTCCCACGCATGACAGCCTCTAACTATGGCTACACCTTC.

This clone was seen once. This chain links TRBV5-4 with TRBJ1-4; TRBD1 matches at 7 bases. Unmatched junction bases numbered 8, after V lost 4 bases and J lost 8 bases. The CDR3 loop spans 14 amino acids. Germline values: CDR1 SGHNT, CDR2 YYREEE (reference sequence). CDR3 coding DNA: TGTGCCAGCAGCATCACAGGGGTGAACGAAAAACTGTTTTTT. This sequence encodes CASSITGVNEKLFF.

V and J are TRBV5-4 and TRBJ2-2; the D is unclear. Germline lookup yields CDR1 SGHNT and CDR2 YYREEE (reference sequence). The CDR3 runs 14 residues. The V end was cut by 2 bases, the J end by 1 base, with 6 bases between. In nucleotides, the CDR3 is TGTGCCAGCAGCTTATATAGGAACACCGGGGAGCTGTTTTTT. Translated: CASSLYRNTGELFF. The full variable domain, its missing parts supplied by reference TRBV5-4 and TRBJ2-2, is ETGVTQSPTHLIKTRGQQVTLRCSSQSGHNTVSWYQQALGQGPQFIFQYYREEENGRGNFPPRFSGLQFPNYSSELNVNALELDDSALYLCASSLYRNTGELFFGEGSRLTVL.